Sequencing of this T cell receptor (beta chain) was carried out in a study of T cells in Graves' hyperthyroidism and ophthalmopathy. It was RNA transcripts that yielded the amplified TCR beta CDR3 regions. Primed by the HTBI set, a first-round RT-PCR was run on the TCR CDR3. TCRdb processed the multiplex PCR reads anew with MiXCR; each CDR3 protein has one entry. Among about 560,000 distinct CDR3 sequences, about 15% were seen once, and the ten largest hold about 15%. This clonotype was seen at least ten times. In germline, CDR1 is GTSNPN, CDR2 SVGIG (reference sequence). The CDR3 spans 14 residues. The V end lost 3 bases, the J end lost 3 bases, and 15 bases lay between the germline ends.

Input material: blood. The receptor was derived from a woman in her thirties or forties with Graves' hyperthyroidism. The chain carries TRBV30 and TRBJ2-7, with D possibly being TRBD2 (6 bases). This CDR3 is CAWRQPSALYEQYF. For the CDR3, the DNA is TGTGCCTGGAGGCAGCCTAGCGCACTCTACGAGCAGTACTTC.